The clone carrying this TCR beta chain was counted a few times. Purities in excess of 95% were seen in all sorted populations. The authors reverse transcribed all of the isolated RNA, so sequencing captured expressed TCRB transcripts. Sequenced by immunoSEQ multiplex PCR; TCRdb stores in-frame clones only, minus some. The sample records about 160,000 clones, around 8% being singletons. The record originates from a study of beta chain features in type 1 diabetes. In the study overall: Patients looked much like healthy donors when it came to age, gender and cell yields.

Sequencing was done on a sample of central memory CD4+ T cells from blood. This clonotype was sampled from a young man in good health.

The CDR3 DNA reads as TGTGCCAGCAGCTCGGGACTAGCGGGGAGCGAGCAGTTCTTC. Translating it yields CASSSGLAGSEQFF. The V gene is TRBV11-3, the J gene TRBJ2-1, with 13 bases lining up with TRBD2. Germline values: CDR1 SGHNT, CDR2 YENEEA. This CDR3 has 14 amino acids. J lost 10 bases, V lost 4 bases, and 4 bases had no gene match.